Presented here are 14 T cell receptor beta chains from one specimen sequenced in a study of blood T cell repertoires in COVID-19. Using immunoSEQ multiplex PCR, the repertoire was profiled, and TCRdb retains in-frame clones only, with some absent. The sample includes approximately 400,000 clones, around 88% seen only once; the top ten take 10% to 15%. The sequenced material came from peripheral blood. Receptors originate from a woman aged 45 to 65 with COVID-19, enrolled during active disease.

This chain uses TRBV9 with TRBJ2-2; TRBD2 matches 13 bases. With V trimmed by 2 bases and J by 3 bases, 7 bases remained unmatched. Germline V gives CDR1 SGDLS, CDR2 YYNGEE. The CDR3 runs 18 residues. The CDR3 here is CASSVGTSGERHTGELFF. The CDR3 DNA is TGTGCCAGCAGCGTGGGGACTAGCGGGGAGCGCCACACCGGGGAGCTGTTTTTT.

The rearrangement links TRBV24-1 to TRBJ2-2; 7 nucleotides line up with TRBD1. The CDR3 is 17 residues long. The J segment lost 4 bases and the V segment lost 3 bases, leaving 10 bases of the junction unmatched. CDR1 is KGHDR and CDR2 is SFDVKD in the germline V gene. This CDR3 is CATSDPTGTSRTGELFF. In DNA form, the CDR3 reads TGTGCCACCAGTGATCCGACAGGGACCTCGCGCACCGGGGAGCTGTTTTTT.

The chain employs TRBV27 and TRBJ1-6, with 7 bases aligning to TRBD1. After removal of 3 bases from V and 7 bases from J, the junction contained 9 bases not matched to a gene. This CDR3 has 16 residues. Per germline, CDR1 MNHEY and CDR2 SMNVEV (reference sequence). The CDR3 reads CASSFISGQKNSPLHF. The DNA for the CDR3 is TGTGCCAGCAGTTTCATTTCGGGACAGAAAAATTCACCCCTCCACTTT.

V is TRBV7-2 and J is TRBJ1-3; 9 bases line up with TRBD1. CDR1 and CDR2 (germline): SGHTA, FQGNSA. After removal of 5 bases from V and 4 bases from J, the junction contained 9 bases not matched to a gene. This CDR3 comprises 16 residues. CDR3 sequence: CASSKNTGGAGNTIYF. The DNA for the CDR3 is TGTGCCAGCAGCAAAAATACAGGGGGCGCGGGAAACACCATATATTTT.

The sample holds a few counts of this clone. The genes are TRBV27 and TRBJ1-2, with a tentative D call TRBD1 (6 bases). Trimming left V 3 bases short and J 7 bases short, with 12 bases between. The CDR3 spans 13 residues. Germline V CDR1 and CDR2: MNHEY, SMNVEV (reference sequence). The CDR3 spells CASSFGRGSGYTF. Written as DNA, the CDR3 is TGTGCCAGCAGTTTCGGCAGGGGTAGTGGCTACACCTTC.

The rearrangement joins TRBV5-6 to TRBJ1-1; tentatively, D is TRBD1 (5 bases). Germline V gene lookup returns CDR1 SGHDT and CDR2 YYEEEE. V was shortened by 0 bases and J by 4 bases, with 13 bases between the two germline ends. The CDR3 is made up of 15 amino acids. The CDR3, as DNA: TGTGCCAGCAGCTTGGCCCAGGGTCCCAGCACTGAAGCTTTCTTT. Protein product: CASSLAQGPSTEAFF.

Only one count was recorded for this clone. The CDR3 DNA is TGTGCCAGCAGTACCGCCGGGTCCCATGGTGGCTACACCTTC. This encodes CASSTAGSHGGYTF. The chain links TRBV5-6 to TRBJ1-2, with D unresolved. V was shortened by 5 bases and J by 7 bases, with 18 bases between the two germline ends. The CDR3 runs 14 residues. Germline CDR1 is SGHDT and CDR2 is YYEEEE.

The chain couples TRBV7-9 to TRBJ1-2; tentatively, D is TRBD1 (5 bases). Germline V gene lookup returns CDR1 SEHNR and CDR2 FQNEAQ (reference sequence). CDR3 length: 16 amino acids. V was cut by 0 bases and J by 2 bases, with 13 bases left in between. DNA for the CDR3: TGTGCCAGCAGCTTAGCATCGGGGGGGTTAAACTATGGCTACACCTTC. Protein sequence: CASSLASGGLNYGYTF.

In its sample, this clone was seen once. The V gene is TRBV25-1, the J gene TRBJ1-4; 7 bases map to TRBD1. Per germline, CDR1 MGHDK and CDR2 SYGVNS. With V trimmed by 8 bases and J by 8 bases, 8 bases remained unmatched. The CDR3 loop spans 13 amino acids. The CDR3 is CASRDRVEEKLFF. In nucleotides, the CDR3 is TGTGCCAGCCGCGACAGGGTAGAAGAAAAACTGTTTTTT.

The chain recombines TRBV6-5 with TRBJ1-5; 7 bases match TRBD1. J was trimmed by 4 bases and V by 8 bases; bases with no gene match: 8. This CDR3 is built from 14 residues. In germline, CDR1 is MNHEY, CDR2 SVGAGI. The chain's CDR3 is CASRRQGPNQPQHF. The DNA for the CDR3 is TGTGCCAGCCGTCGACAGGGACCAAATCAGCCCCAGCATTTT.

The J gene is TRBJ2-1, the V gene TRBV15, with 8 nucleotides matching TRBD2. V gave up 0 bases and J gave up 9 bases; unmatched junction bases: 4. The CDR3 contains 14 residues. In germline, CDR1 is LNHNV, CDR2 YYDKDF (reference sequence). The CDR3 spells CATSRDDGGGEQFF. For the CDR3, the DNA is TGTGCCACCAGCAGAGATGACGGGGGGGGTGAGCAGTTCTTC.

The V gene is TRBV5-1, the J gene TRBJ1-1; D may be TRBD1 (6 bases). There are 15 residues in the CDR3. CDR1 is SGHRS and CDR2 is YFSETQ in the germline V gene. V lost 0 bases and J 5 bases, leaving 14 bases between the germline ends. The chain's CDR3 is CASSLVGTRGTEAFF. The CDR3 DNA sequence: TGCGCCAGCAGCTTGGTCGGGACCAGGGGAACTGAAGCTTTCTTT.

The CDR3 region is CASSTRQGSAAFF. CDR3 nucleotides: TGTGCCAGCAGCACCCGACAGGGGTCGGCAGCTTTCTTT. The chain links TRBV9 to TRBJ1-1, with 8 bases matching TRBD1. The germline V gene encodes CDR1 SGDLS and CDR2 YYNGEE. The CDR3 has 13 amino acids. With 4 bases clipped from V and 10 bases from J, the junction kept 9 bases outside the gene matches.

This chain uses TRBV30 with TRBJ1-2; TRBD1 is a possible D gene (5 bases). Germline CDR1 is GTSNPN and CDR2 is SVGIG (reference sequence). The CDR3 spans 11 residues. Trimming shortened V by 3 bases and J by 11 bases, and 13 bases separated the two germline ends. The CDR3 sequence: CAWRQGSSYTF. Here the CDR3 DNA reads TGTGCCTGGAGGCAGGGCTCAAGTTACACCTTC.